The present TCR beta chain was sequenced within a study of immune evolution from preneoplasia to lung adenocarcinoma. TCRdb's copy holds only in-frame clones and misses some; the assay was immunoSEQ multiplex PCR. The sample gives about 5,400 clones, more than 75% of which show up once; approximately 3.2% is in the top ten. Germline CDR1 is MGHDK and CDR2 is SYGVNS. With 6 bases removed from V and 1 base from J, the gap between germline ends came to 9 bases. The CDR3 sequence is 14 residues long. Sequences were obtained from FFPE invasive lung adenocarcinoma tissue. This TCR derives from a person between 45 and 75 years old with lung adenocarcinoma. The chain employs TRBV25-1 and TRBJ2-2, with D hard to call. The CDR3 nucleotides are TGTGCCAGCAGCCAAGACTGGAACACCGGGGAGCTGTTTTTT. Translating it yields CASSQDWNTGELFF. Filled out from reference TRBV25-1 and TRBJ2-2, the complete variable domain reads EADIYQTPRYLVIGTGKKITLECSQTMGHDKMYWYQQDPGMELHLIHYSYGVNSTEKGDLSSESTVSRIRTEHFPLTLESARPSHTSQYLCASSQDWNTGELFFGEGSRLTVL.